The present entry profiles one TCR beta chain with its context. The CDR3 totals 13 residues. The germline CDR1 and CDR2 sequences are SNHLY and FYNNEI. Deletions cut 5 bases from V and 3 bases from J, with 8 bases between. This entry is derived from a study of blood T cell repertoires in COVID-19. TCRdb's copy holds only in-frame clones and misses some; the assay was immunoSEQ multiplex PCR. The sample consists of approximately 240,000 clones, 70% to 90% of them appearing once. The chain combines TRBV2 with TRBJ1-5, with D possibly TRBD1 on 5 matching bases. This clonotype originated in a man aged 50-60 years who had recovered from COVID-19. Sequencing was done on a sample of peripheral blood. The CDR3 loop reads CASSRDSNQPQHF. CDR3 DNA: TGTGCCAGCAGTAGGGACTCCAATCAGCCCCAGCATTTT.